This T cell receptor (beta chain) appears in the sequencing data of a study of blood T cell repertoires in COVID-19. At the level of the study: The United States, Italy and Spain provided the acute and convalescent COVID-19 samples. T cells, B-cell-depleted T cells, or PBMCs supplied cDNA or gDNA.

Per the study methods: The authors estimated nucleated cell counts from reference gene primer amplification. Only in-frame clones appear in the TCRdb table, and some are missing; sequencing was by immunoSEQ multiplex PCR. V and J calls and clone size are copied from that table; D and trimming were computed from the DNA. The sample yields 200,000 to 300,000 clones, 75% to 90% seen once. Trimming took off 5 bases at V and 2 bases at J, with 13 bases between the two ends. Germline CDR1 MNHEY, CDR2 SVGAGI. CDR3 length: 15 residues. This TCR came from a man under 40 with active or convalescent COVID-19. The genes are TRBV6-5 and TRBJ2-1; D is unresolved. Sequencing input: peripheral blood. The CDR3 DNA reads TGTGCCAGCAGTATATTCCAGGATCCCTACAATGAGCAGTTCTTC. Translation gives CASSIFQDPYNEQFF.